This is a list of T cell receptor beta chains from one sample in a study of T cells in Graves' hyperthyroidism and ophthalmopathy. TCRdb reprocessed the multiplex PCR reads with MiXCR, giving one entry per CDR3 protein. The repertoire consists of some 650,000 distinct CDR3 sequences, with roughly a sixth occurring once and the leading ten covering around 3.5%. Sequencing was performed on blood. Source of these receptors: a woman in her forties with Graves' ophthalmopathy. The CDR3 runs from the conserved cysteine through the conserved F or W. The D gene is left open where the match is weak. Expanded clones are given a class, and other clones once, few, many or no size at all.

many | TRBJ2-5 | TRBV6-6 | TRBD1 | TGTGCCAGCAGTTACTCGACAGGGGAATGGGAGACCCAGTACTTC | CASSYSTGEWETQYF
many | TRBJ2-1 | TRBV7-9 | - | TGTGCCAGCAGCCCCAGGGGTGGGCCCAATGAGCAGTTCTTC | CASSPRGGPNEQFF
- | TRBJ2-1 | TRBV12-5 | - | TGTGCTACTGGTTTGGACGGGACATACAATGAGCAGTTCTTC | CATGLDGTYNEQFF
- | TRBJ2-5 | TRBV19 | - | TGTGCCAGTAGTATAATGAACAGAAAAGAGACCCAGTACTTC | CASSIMNRKETQYF
many | TRBJ2-5 | TRBV28 | - | TGTGCCAGCAACCACCTAGGGGAGACCCAGTACTTC | CASNHLGETQYF
- | TRBJ1-4 | TRBV4-1 | - | TGCGCCAGCAGCCAAGATGGGACAACATCAGCAAATGAAAAACTGTTTTTT | CASSQDGTTSANEKLFF
many | TRBJ2-3 | TRBV30 | - | TGTGCCTGGAGTGTTGGGCCAGCGGCGGCAGATACGCAGTATTTT | CAWSVGPAAADTQYF
many | TRBJ2-1 | TRBV20-1 | TRBD2 | TGCAGTGCTACCCTAGCGGGAGCGGCTAATGAGCAGTTCTTC | CSATLAGAANEQFF
few | TRBJ1-5 | TRBV2 | TRBD1 | TGTGCCAGCAGTAGGCAGGGGGCCCAGCCCCAGCATTTT | CASSRQGAQPQHF
- | TRBJ2-1 | TRBV20-1 | TRBD2 | TGCAGTGCTAGAGGGAGGGGTCGGGAGGGTCCTACCAATGAGCAGTTCTTC | CSARGRGREGPTNEQFF
- | TRBJ1-5 | TRBV2 | - | TGTGCCAGCAGTTACAGGGATTGGGGCAATCAGCCCCAGCATTTT | CASSYRDWGNQPQHF
many | TRBJ1-6 | TRBV2 | - | TGTGCCAGCAGTACCACAGCAGGGGCTAATTCACCCCTCCACTTT | CASSTTAGANSPLHF
many | TRBJ2-1 | TRBV7-3 | - | TGTGCCAGCAGCTGGGACACCAGCTCCTACAATGAGCAGTTCTTC | CASSWDTSSYNEQFF
many | TRBJ1-4 | TRBV5-1 | - | TGCGCCAGCAGCCCTGATGTAGCGGGGTATGAAAAACTGTTTTTT | CASSPDVAGYEKLFF
many | TRBJ1-5 | TRBV12-3/TRBV12-4 | - | TGTGCCTCGGCAGACAGTAGCAATCAGCCCCAGCATTTT | CASADSSNQPQHF
many | TRBJ2-1 | TRBV28 | - | TGTGCCAGCAGTAAAGGTTTGGGGCCAAGGGGCCCGAGCAATGAGCAGTTCTTC | CASSKGLGPRGPSNEQFF
- | TRBJ2-1 | TRBV6-1 | TRBD2 | TGTGCCAGCAGTGATTCGGGAGGGCCTAGAGAGCAGTTCTTC | CASSDSGGPREQFF
- | TRBJ2-5 | TRBV2 | - | TGTGCCAGCAGTGAGGAGGTCGGGCCAGAGACCCAGTACTTC | CASSEEVGPETQYF
many | TRBJ2-3 | TRBV11-2 | - | TGTGCCAGCAGCTCATCACAGGGAAGAAGCACAGATACGCAGTATTTT | CASSSSQGRSTDTQYF
many | TRBJ1-1 | TRBV5-6 | - | TGTGCCAGCAGCTTTGTCGTGCTTCCAAACACTGAAGCTTTCTTT | CASSFVVLPNTEAFF
few | TRBJ2-1 | TRBV5-5 | TRBD2 | TGTGCCAGCAGCTTTAGGACTAGCGCCCTCGATGAGCAGTTCTTC | CASSFRTSALDEQFF
many | TRBJ2-6 | TRBV2 | TRBD2 | TGTGCCGTGACTAGCGCCTCTGGGGCCAACGTCCTGACTTTC | CAVTSASGANVLTF
many | TRBJ1-5 | TRBV2 | - | TGTGCCAGCAGTGAAAACAGCAATATCAATCAGCCCCAGCATTTT | CASSENSNINQPQHF
many | TRBJ2-5 | TRBV11-2 | - | TGTGCCAGCAGCCAAACAGGGCAACTAGCACAAGAGACCCAGTACTTC | CASSQTGQLAQETQYF
- | TRBJ1-2 | TRBV10-3 | - | TGTGCCATCAGAGGGGAGGACTATGGCTACACCTTC | CAIRGEDYGYTF
- | TRBJ2-4 | TRBV10-2 | - | TGCGCCAGCAGTGAGAGGAAGGGGGTCAAAAACATTCAGTACTTC | CASSERKGVKNIQYF
few | TRBJ2-2 | TRBV2 | TRBD2 | TGTGCCACCAAAGGATCTAGCGGGCGCCGAGAAACCGGGGAGCTGTTTTTT | CATKGSSGRRETGELFF
- | TRBJ2-5 | TRBV29-1 | - | TGCAGCGTTGAAATTGGGATGGGGGAGACCCAGTACTTC | CSVEIGMGETQYF
- | TRBJ1-2 | TRBV5-1 | - | TGCGCCAGCAGCTTACGGGCGGCAGCTAACTATGGCTACACCTTC | CASSLRAAANYGYTF
few | TRBJ2-1 | TRBV14 | - | TGTGCCAGCAGCCAAATCAGGGGGGTTGAGCAGTTCTTC | CASSQIRGVEQFF
few | TRBJ1-4 | TRBV6-1 | - | TGTGCCAGCAGTGATATCGACAGAGATGAAAAACTGTTTTTT | CASSDIDRDEKLFF
- | TRBJ2-7 | TRBV27 | TRBD1 | TGTGCCAGCAGTTACATCTCCGGGACAGGGAGCTACGAGCAGTACTTC | CASSYISGTGSYEQYF
many | TRBJ2-7 | TRBV5-1 | TRBD2 | TGCGCCAGCAGCTTGGGAGGTTTGGGACGTCCACCTAGCGGGGGAGGTTCCTACGAGCAGTACTTC | CASSLGGLGRPPSGGGSYEQYF
many | TRBJ2-2 | TRBV2 | - | TGTGCCAGCCGGAGCGATCTCGCGAACACCGGGGAGCTGTTTTTT | CASRSDLANTGELFF
few | TRBJ2-5 | TRBV28 | - | TGTGCCAGCAGTTTGGGGGGGGGGGCTGTGAAGACCCAGTACTTC | CASSLGGGAVKTQYF
many | TRBJ2-3 | TRBV24-1 | TRBD2 | TGTGCCACCAGTGACGACAGAGGACTAGCGGGACCGGATACGCAGTATTTT | CATSDDRGLAGPDTQYF
many | TRBJ2-5 | TRBV2 | - | TGTGCCAGCGCAAAGGACAGACTCCAAGAGACCCAGTACTTC | CASAKDRLQETQYF
- | TRBJ2-3 | TRBV6-1 | TRBD2 | TGTGCCAGCAGTGAAGCGGTCTCCCTAGCGGGAGAAAAAGATACGCAGTATTTT | CASSEAVSLAGEKDTQYF
- | TRBJ2-1 | TRBV10-3 | TRBD2 | TGTGCCGTCATGACAGCGGGAGGGCCCAATGAGCAGTTCTTC | CAVMTAGGPNEQFF
few | TRBJ2-1 | TRBV28 | TRBD2 | TGTGCCAGCAGTTTTACGGGACTAGCGGGAGAGTACAATGAGCAGTTCTTC | CASSFTGLAGEYNEQFF
many | TRBJ2-7 | TRBV2 | - | TGTGCCAGCAGACGAACAGGGACATCCTACGAGCAGTACTTC | CASRRTGTSYEQYF
- | TRBJ1-4 | TRBV18 | - | TGTGCCAGCTCCCCCAGCCAGAACGAAAAACTGTTTTTT | CASSPSQNEKLFF
many | TRBJ2-3 | TRBV30 | - | TGTGCCTGGAGTGGTGGAGATACGCAGTATTTT | CAWSGGDTQYF
- | TRBJ2-5 | TRBV7-2 | TRBD2 | TGTGCCAGCAGCTTAGTAGCGGGGGGGCGAGAGACCCAGTACTTC | CASSLVAGGRETQYF
- | TRBJ2-2 | TRBV9 | TRBD2 | TGTGCCAGCAGCCCGACGCTAGCGGGGAAGTTCACCGGGGAGCTGTTTTTT | CASSPTLAGKFTGELFF
many | TRBJ1-5 | TRBV2 | - | TGTGCCAGCAGCTGGACCCGGGATCAGCCCCAGCATTTT | CASSWTRDQPQHF
few | TRBJ2-1 | TRBV7-9 | - | TGTGCCAGCAGCTTTTACACCCTGGGGGAGCAGTTCTTC | CASSFYTLGEQFF
- | TRBJ2-1 | TRBV2 | TRBD2 | TGTGCCAGCAGGCTATTAGCGGGAGGGGATGAGCAGTTCTTC | CASRLLAGGDEQFF
- | TRBJ1-5 | TRBV29-1 | - | TGCAGCGGTGGGGCAGGGTTCAATCAGCCCCAGCATTTT | CSGGAGFNQPQHF
few | TRBJ2-1 | TRBV29-1 | - | TGCAGCGTTGTCCCCCGGGAGACTGGGAAAGGCAATGAGCAGTTCTTC | CSVVPRETGKGNEQFF
many | TRBJ2-5 | TRBV7-3 | - | TGTGCCAGCAGCTTAAATGGAGAGACCCAGTACTTC | CASSLNGETQYF
many | TRBJ2-7 | TRBV11-2 | TRBD1 | TGTGCCACGAACAATCTAGGGACAGGAAGCTCCTACGAGCAGTACTTC | CATNNLGTGSSYEQYF
many | TRBJ1-2 | TRBV30 | TRBD1 | TGTGCCTGGAGTGTAACAGGGGCAGGTGGCTACACCTTC | CAWSVTGAGGYTF
many | TRBJ2-1 | TRBV7-2 | - | TGTGCCAGCAGCTTAGTTTCGGGTCAGTTGCAGGAGCAGTTCTTC | CASSLVSGQLQEQFF
many | TRBJ1-3 | TRBV30 | - | TGTGCCTATGGAGGTGGAAACACCATATATTTT | CAYGGGNTIYF
- | TRBJ1-5 | TRBV28 | TRBD1 | TGTGCCAGCAGTTTATCCTTTATCCGTCAGGGACAGGGGACACCCAGCAATCAGCCCCAGCATTTT | CASSLSFIRQGQGTPSNQPQHF